This T cell receptor (beta chain) was sequenced during a study of T cell responses to AZD1222 COVID-19 vaccine (dated by TCRdb to 2020 to 2023). Regarding the research as a whole: A total of 233 trial participants underwent TCR sequencing, of whom nearly 210 had received two doses of AZD1222 and some 25 had received two doses of the MenACWY control vaccine. Enrollment into the trials was organized by age into subgroups of 18-55, 56-69 and 70-plus years, and those subgroups contained approximately 150, 30 and 60 TCR-sequenced participants, respectively.

This sample's time point label indicates: baseline before first vaccination. Explained via the paper, the treatment or condition label denotes: meningococcal conjugate vaccine given as trial control. Vaccinee samples were obtained from the UK trials COV001 and COV002, which included a single-blind randomized controlled phase 2/3 trial of AZD1222 (ChAdOx1 nCoV-19) in healthy adults. For TCRbeta chain sequencing, PBMC samples were collected from trial participants at day 0 and at day 28 after the second dose. The CDR3 regions of human TCRbeta chains were analyzed by immunosequencing. The paper's processing steps were these. Repertoire TCRs were checked for matches against a reference library of SARS-CoV-2-specific TCRs that had been generated using the MIRA antigen-specificity platform. Breadth was defined as the fraction of unique TCRs that were SARS-CoV-2-associated, and depth was defined as the fraction of total T cells that were SARS-CoV-2-associated. Using the MIRA data, each spike-specific TCR was assigned both to the spike region to which the TCR was reactive and to a CD4 or CD8 class. Log10-transformed breadth and depth values were compared by one-way ANOVA with Sidak's multiple comparisons tests. TCRdb holds this immuneACCESS table with in-frame rearrangements only. Some clones are missing; in checked studies, unresolved V genes explain under half, and the rest has no known cause. The DNA gave D and trimming, while V, J and clone size come from that table. This sample holds approximately 140,000 clones; around 90% were observed only once. Clones ranked in the top ten supply roughly 2.9% of the sample.

On this clone: This receptor's antigen is unknown. Qualities for individual bases were not recorded, and no much larger clone is one base off.

A distance of 8 bases separates the germline ends of V and J, which lose 0 bases and 6 bases respectively. Including the terminal cysteine and phenylalanine, the CDR3 comprises 14 residues. CDR3 DNA only is kept here, 42 bases in frame from base 1. The germline V gene sets CDR1 to MNHNS and CDR2 to SASEGT. The paper as a whole reports these results and caveats: In the small 56-69-year group, the increase in depth fell short of significance, most likely because of low power. Participants were mostly white British and included more females than males, and it was suggested by the authors that clonal diversity may have been underestimated. After two AZD1222 doses, both the breadth and the depth of spike-specific TCRs were significantly higher than at day 0 and than in MenACWY recipients. Because no day 14 peak-response samples were available, the repertoires could be characterized only after the peak T cell response. Epitopes outside the regions mutated in the B.1.351 and B.1.1.7 variants were reportedly recognized by nearly half of the unique spike-specific TCRs. Vaccine-associated CD4 TCRs spanned the whole spike protein, with dominant responses in regions 160-218 and 743-854. Conclusions about previously exposed vaccinees are limited, since just five or six AZD1222 recipients were seropositive for SARS-CoV-2 at baseline.

The clonotype originates from an adult in good health. Sequenced material: peripheral blood, taken on day 0 of MenACWY control vaccination. Here the chain combines TRBV6-1 and TRBJ2-2; the D gene remains uncertain. Here the CDR3 is given as CASSEASVSGELFF. The bases read TGTGCCAGCAGTGAAGCGAGCGTTTCCGGGGAGCTGTTTTTT.